This T cell receptor (beta chain) was sequenced for a study of OX40 agonist ivuxolimab in advanced cancers. This CDR3 has 15 residues. Trimming removed 4 bases from V and 8 bases from J; junction bases left unmatched: 6. From germline, CDR1 is SEHNR and CDR2 FQNEAQ (reference sequence). Assay: immunoSEQ multiplex PCR; the TCRdb copy retains only in-frame clones and omits some. Of 30,000 to 40,000 clones in the sample, approximately 89% were seen once. The clonotype was recovered from an adult with an advanced solid tumor such as melanoma, head and neck, liver or kidney cancer. The sequenced sample was CD4+ or CD8+ T cells sorted from blood, obtained in a trial of the OX40 agonist ivuxolimab. This chain joins TRBV7-9 and TRBJ2-1; 12 bases are shared with TRBD1. CDR3: CASSSGTGGYYEQFF. The DNA for the CDR3 is TGTGCCAGCAGCTCCGGGACAGGGGGCTATTATGAGCAGTTCTTC. The full variable domain, its missing parts supplied by reference TRBV7-9 and TRBJ2-1, is DTGVSQNPRHKITKRGQNVTFRCDPISEHNRLYWYRQTLGQGPEFLTYFQNEAQLEKSRLLSDRFSAERPKGSFSTLEIQRTEQGDSAMYLCASSSGTGGYYEQFFGPGTRLTVL.